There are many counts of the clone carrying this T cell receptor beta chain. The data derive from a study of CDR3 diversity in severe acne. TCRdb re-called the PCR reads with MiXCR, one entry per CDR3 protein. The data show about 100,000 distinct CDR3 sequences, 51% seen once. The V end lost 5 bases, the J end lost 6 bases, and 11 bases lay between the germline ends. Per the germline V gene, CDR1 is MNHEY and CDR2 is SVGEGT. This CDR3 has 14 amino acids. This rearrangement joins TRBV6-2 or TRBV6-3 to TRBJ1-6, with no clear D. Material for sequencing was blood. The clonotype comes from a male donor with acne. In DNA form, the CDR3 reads TGTGCCAGCAGTCAGGACTGGGTTAATTCACCCCTCCACTTT. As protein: CASSQDWVNSPLHF.